Listed below are T cell receptor beta chains from one sample, sequenced in a study of human thymus T cells. Clones were read by immunoSEQ multiplex PCR, and TCRdb kept only the in-frame ones, dropping some. Of about 43,000 clones listed, around 95% were seen once; the top ten hold 0.15% to 0.2%. The sequenced sample was blood. The receptor set was obtained from a girl in the first two years of life with a congenital heart defect but otherwise immunologically healthy. CDR3s include the opening cysteine and the closing phenylalanine or tryptophan. Fields, in order: CDR3 protein, V gene.

CDR3: CAWSVAAGGLTDTQYF
V: TRBV30

CDR3: CASSSPATGGYTF
V: TRBV7-8

CDR3: CASSSNRRGANTGELFF
V: TRBV5-1

CDR3: CASSGAGTWPNYGYTF
V: TRBV28

CDR3: CASSQWLAGVKSERDEQFF
V: TRBV4-3

CDR3: CASSFSIGAENTEAFF
V: TRBV7-9

CDR3: CAWKGVGYEQFF
V: TRBV30

CDR3: CASSLDRDSPLHF
V: TRBV25-1

CDR3: CASSLAGQGNTGELFF
V: TRBV11-3

CDR3: CASSLGRRDRLNYGYTF
V: TRBV28

CDR3: CASSEAARQGANIQYF
V: TRBV6-1

CDR3: CAWRRVWGQNTGELFF
V: TRBV30

CDR3: CASSPGPSSYNEQFF
V: TRBV5-8

CDR3: CASSKARGAYEQYF
V: TRBV21-1

CDR3: CASTLGPTADTQYF
V: TRBV7-2

CDR3: CASSYSRGTYEQYF
V: TRBV6-5

CDR3: CASSMTVSYEQYF
V: TRBV27

CDR3: CASSLRDRVYEQYF
V: TRBV27

CDR3: CSVEQGGAYEQYF
V: TRBV29-1

CDR3: CASSAHGAAKGGYTF
V: TRBV28

CDR3: CASSLRQGGYGYTF
V: TRBV27

CDR3: CASGDGLYNEQFF
V: TRBV11-3

CDR3: CASSIGTGDTDTQYF
V: TRBV19

CDR3: CASSPLTSGTYEQYF
V: TRBV27

CDR3: CASSLGWTVGEQYF
V: TRBV7-6

CDR3: CASIGLGRNEQFF
V: TRBV2

CDR3: CSAMGGRPSSGNTIYF
V: TRBV29-1

CDR3: CASSVSGVRAGELFF
V: TRBV9

CDR3: CASRRDRGGETQYF
V: TRBV2

CDR3: CASSLYRSSGNTIYF
V: TRBV5-8

CDR3: CASSGPTGGLKTQYF
V: TRBV25-1

CDR3: CASSRQGPYGYTF
V: TRBV7-9

CDR3: CASSFNVLFDEQFF
V: TRBV7-9

CDR3: CASTQGAAGNTIYF
V: TRBV6-5

CDR3: CASSPHSRSYFGYGYTF
V: TRBV18

CDR3: CASARAPLRAFF
V: TRBV2

CDR3: CASRRQGDTGELFF
V: TRBV27

CDR3: CASSSWDISYEQYF
V: TRBV13

CDR3: CASSESRQPTETFF
V: TRBV2

CDR3: CASSIFPGQGFGYTF
V: TRBV5-5

CDR3: CASRKKSEPFYEQYF
V: TRBV14